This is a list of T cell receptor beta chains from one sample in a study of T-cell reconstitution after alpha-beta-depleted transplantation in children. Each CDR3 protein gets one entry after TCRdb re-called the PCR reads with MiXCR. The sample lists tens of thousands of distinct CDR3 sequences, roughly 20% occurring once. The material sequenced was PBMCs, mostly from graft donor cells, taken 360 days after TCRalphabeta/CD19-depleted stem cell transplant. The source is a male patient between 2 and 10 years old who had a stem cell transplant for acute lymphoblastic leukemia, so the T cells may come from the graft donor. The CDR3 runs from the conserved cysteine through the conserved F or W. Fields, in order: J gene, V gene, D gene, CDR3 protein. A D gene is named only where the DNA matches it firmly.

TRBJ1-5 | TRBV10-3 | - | CAISEEGGLPRQPQHF
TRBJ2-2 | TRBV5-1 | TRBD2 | CASSLRASGKDTGELFF
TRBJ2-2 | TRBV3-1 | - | CASSQVLPNTGELFF
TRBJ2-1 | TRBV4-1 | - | CASSHHSLGGLDNEQFF
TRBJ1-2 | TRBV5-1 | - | CASSLGPAVGYTF
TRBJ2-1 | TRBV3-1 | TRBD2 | CASSLGLAGFYNEQFF
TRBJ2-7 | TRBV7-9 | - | CASSLVGRNYEQYF
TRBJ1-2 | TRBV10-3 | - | CAISVGSDGYTF
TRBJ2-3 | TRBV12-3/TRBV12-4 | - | CASSLGGPSTDTQYF
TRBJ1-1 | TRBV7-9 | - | CASAHQLGTEAFF
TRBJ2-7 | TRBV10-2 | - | CASKGGPYEQYF
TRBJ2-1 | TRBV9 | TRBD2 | CASSVPSGDPYNEQFF